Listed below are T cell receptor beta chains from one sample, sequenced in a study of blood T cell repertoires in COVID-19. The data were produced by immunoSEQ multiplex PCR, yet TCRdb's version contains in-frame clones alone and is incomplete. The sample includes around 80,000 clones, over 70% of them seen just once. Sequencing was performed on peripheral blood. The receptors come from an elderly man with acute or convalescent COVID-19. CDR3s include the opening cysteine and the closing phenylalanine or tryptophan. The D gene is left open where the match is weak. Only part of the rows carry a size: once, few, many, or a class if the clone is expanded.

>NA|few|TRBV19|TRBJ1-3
TGTGCCAGTATCACCACTCGGACAGTCCTCTCTGGAAACACCATATATTTT
CASITTRTVLSGNTIYF
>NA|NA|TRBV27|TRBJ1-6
TGTGCCAGCAGTTTAAGAGGAGCGGGGATTAGTAATTCACCCCTCCACTTT
CASSLRGAGISNSPLHF
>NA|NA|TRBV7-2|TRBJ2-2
TGTGCCAGCAGCTTAGTCCGCGCTGGGGAGCTGTTTTTT
CASSLVRAGELFF
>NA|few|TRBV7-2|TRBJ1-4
TGTGCCAGCAGGGGAGGGAGGTTCGCTGCTAATGAAAAACTGTTTTTT
CASRGGRFAANEKLFF
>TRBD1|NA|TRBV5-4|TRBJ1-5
TGTGCCAGCAGACTGGGACAGGGGGCGCAGGGCAATCAGCCCCAGCATTTT
CASRLGQGAQGNQPQHF
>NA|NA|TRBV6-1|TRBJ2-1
TGTGCCAGCAGTGATATTGGAGGCCTGGGGTTCTTC
CASSDIGGLGFF
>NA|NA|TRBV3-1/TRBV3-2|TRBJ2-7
TGTGCCAGCAGCCAAGTAGACTACGAGCAGTACTTC
CASSQVDYEQYF
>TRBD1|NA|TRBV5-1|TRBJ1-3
TGCGCCAGCAGCTCTTTCCAGGGGGCCCCTGGAAACACCATATATTTT
CASSSFQGAPGNTIYF
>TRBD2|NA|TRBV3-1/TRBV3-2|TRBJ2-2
TGTGCCAGCAGCCCTCGGACTAGCGGGTTCGCGAACACCGGGGAGCTGTTTTTT
CASSPRTSGFANTGELFF
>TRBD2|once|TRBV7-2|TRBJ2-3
TGTGCCAGCAGCCGGGACTATATCCTCGGAGATACGCAGTATTTT
CASSRDYILGDTQYF
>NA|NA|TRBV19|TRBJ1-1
TGTGCCAGTAGTACGGGGGAGGGAATCACTGAAGCTTTCTTT
CASSTGEGITEAFF
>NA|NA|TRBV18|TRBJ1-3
TGTGCCAGCTCACCGAACCCAGGGATTGGCACCATATATTTT
CASSPNPGIGTIYF
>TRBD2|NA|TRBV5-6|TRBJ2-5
TGTGCCCGCAGCTTGGGGGGTAGCGGGGGCCACGGGACCCAGTACTTC
CARSLGGSGGHGTQYF
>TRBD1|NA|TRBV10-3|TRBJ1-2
TGTGCCATCAGTGAGTCGAGGGGGCAAGACTATGGCTACACCTTC
CAISESRGQDYGYTF
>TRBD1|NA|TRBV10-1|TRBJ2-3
TGCGCCAGCAGCCCGGACAGGGGAAAAGAAGATACGCAGTATTTT
CASSPDRGKEDTQYF
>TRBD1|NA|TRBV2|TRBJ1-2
TGTGCCAGCAGCGGAGGACAGGGAGGCTACACCTTC
CASSGGQGGYTF
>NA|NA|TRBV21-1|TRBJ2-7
TGTGCCAGCAGCACAGAGGGATTGGACAGGGGCCACGAGCAGTACTTC
CASSTEGLDRGHEQYF
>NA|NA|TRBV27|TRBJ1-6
TGTGCCAGCAGTTTATCGGTAGATTCACCCCTCCACTTT
CASSLSVDSPLHF
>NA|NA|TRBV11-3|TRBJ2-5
TGTGCCAGCAGCTTACGAGGAGGGGGGGGCGAGACCCAGTACTTC
CASSLRGGGGETQYF
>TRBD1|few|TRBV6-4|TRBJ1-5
TGTGCCAGCAGGCCGGGACAGGTGGGCAATCAGCCCCAGCATTTT
CASRPGQVGNQPQHF
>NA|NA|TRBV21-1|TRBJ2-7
TGTGCCAGCAGCGAGTCCCGGGACAGGGGAGGCTACGAGCAGTACTTC
CASSESRDRGGYEQYF
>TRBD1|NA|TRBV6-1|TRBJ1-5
TGTGCCAGCAGTGTTAGTACCGGGACAGGATCCAATCAGCCCCAGCATTTT
CASSVSTGTGSNQPQHF
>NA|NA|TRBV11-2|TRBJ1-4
TGTGCCAGCAGCTCAAGGCTAGGAAAGGACTTGAGGCTAAAACTGTTTTTT
CASSSRLGKDLRLKLFF
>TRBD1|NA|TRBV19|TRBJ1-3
TGTGCCAGTAGTATAGACATACGGACAGGGGCTAAAGGTGGAAACACCATATATTTT
CASSIDIRTGAKGGNTIYF
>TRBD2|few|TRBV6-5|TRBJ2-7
TGTGCCACAGATAGCGGGGGCTCCTACGAGCAGTACTTC
CATDSGGSYEQYF
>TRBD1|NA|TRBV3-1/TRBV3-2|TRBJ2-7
TGTGCCAGCAGCCTCAGGGACGGGACAGCCTACGAGCAGTACTTC
CASSLRDGTAYEQYF
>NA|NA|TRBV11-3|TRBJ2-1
TGTGCCAGCAGCCCTACTTTCGGCTCCTACAATGAGCAGTTCTTC
CASSPTFGSYNEQFF
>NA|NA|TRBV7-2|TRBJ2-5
TGTGCCAGCAGCTACAGGGTTGGCCAAGAGACCCAGTACTTC
CASSYRVGQETQYF
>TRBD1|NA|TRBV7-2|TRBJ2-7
TGTGCCAGCAGCTTAGCCGCGACAGGGGGCTTTGAGGAGCAGTACTTC
CASSLAATGGFEEQYF
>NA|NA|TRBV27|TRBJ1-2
TGTGCCAGCAGTGTAACCAACAGGGTGGATGGCTACACCTTC
CASSVTNRVDGYTF
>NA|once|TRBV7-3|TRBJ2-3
TGTGCCAGCAGCTTTGGCGGGGCCCGAACAGATACGCAGTATTTT
CASSFGGARTDTQYF
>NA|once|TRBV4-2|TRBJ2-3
TGTGCCAGCAGCCCCCGGGGGGCCGGAGATACGCAGTATTTT
CASSPRGAGDTQYF
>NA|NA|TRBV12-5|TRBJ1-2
TGTGCTAGTGGTTTGAACCCCGAAACGGTCTACACCTTC
CASGLNPETVYTF
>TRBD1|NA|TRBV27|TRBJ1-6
TGTGCCAGCAGCCGGGACAGGGGTAATTCACCCCTCCACTTT
CASSRDRGNSPLHF
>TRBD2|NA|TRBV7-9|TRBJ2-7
TGTGCCAGCAGCCAGAGCGGGGGGGCTTACGAGCAGTACTTC
CASSQSGGAYEQYF
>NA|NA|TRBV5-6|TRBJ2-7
TGTGCCAGCAGTTGGGGGGTTTTGGAGCAGTACTTC
CASSWGVLEQYF
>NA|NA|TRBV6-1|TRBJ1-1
TGTGCCAGCAGTGAAGTATTGGGGGCCACTGAAGCTTTCTTT
CASSEVLGATEAFF
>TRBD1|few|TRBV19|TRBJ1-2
TGTGCCAGTAGTATAAGACAGGGGTATGGCTACACCTTC
CASSIRQGYGYTF
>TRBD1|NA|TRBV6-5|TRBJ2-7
TGTGCCAGCCACCGGGACAGGGGGAATTACGAGCAGTACTTC
CASHRDRGNYEQYF
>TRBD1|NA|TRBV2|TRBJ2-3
TGTGCCAGCATGAGGGGACAGGGTAATACGCAGTATTTT
CASMRGQGNTQYF
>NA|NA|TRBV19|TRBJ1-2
TGTGCCAGTAGTCCGACCGGGACTAGGAACTATGGCTACACCTTC
CASSPTGTRNYGYTF
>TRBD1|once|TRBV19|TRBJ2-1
TGTGCCAGTAGTTTCTCATGGACAGGGAGCGATGAGCAGTTCTTC
CASSFSWTGSDEQFF
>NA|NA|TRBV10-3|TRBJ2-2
TGTGCCATCAGCGGGGGAGAAAAACTCACCGGGGAGCTGTTTTTT
CAISGGEKLTGELFF
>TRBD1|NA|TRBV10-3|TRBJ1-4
TGTGCCATCAGTGAGTCGATCAGGGGGCCTAATAATGAAAAACTGTTTTTT
CAISESIRGPNNEKLFF
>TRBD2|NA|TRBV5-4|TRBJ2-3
TGTGCCAGCAGTAGAACTAGCGGGGGACTGGGAGATACGCAGTATTTT
CASSRTSGGLGDTQYF
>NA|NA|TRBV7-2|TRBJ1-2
TGTGCCAGCAGCCCAGCTGGGGCGATTAACTATGGCTACACCTTC
CASSPAGAINYGYTF
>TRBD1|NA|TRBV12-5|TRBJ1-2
TGTGCTAGTGGTTTGGTAGCAGGGACAGGAGGGAACTATGGCTACACCTTC
CASGLVAGTGGNYGYTF
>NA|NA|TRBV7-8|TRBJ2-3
TGTGCCAGCAGCTTAGATTTCGGGGGAGATAGCACAGATACGCAGTATTTT
CASSLDFGGDSTDTQYF
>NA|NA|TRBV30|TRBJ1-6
TGTGCCTGGAGTCCGGGACAATCTAATTCACCCCTCCACTTT
CAWSPGQSNSPLHF
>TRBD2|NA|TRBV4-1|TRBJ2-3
TGCGCCAGCAGCCAAGTGTTGCGGGGGGGCCTTTCCCCGACAGATACGCAGTATTTT
CASSQVLRGGLSPTDTQYF
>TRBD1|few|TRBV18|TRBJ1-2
TGTGCCAGCTCACCAGAACAGGGGGCTATCGGGTATGGCTACACCTTC
CASSPEQGAIGYGYTF